The clone carrying this TCR beta chain has a single count. Its antigen remains unidentified. These data originate in a study of cytomegalovirus exposure and HLA in healthy donors. General study findings and limits: High sensitivity and specificity were reportedly achieved when the classifier diagnosed cytomegalovirus status.

Sequenced by immunoSEQ multiplex PCR; TCRdb stores in-frame clones only, minus some. The sample yields approximately 280,000 clones, around nine tenths seen once. The CDR3 has 15 residues. Germline loops: CDR1 MNHNY, CDR2 SVGAGI (reference sequence). V lost 5 bases and J lost 2; bases outside the gene matches: 8. This TCR derives from a young woman in good health and CMV-seronegative. The V and J genes are TRBV6-6 and TRBJ2-7, with 8 bases identical to TRBD2. Input material: PBMCs. This chain's CDR3 is CASSQSGSGTYEQYF. The CDR3 DNA reads as TGTGCCAGCAGTCAGAGCGGGAGTGGAACCTACGAGCAGTACTTC.